This is a list of T cell receptor beta chains from one sample in a study of response to subunit inactivated influenza vaccine. Using its own MiXCR run on the RT-PCR reads, TCRdb lists one record per CDR3 protein. In the table there are approximately 730,000 distinct CDR3 sequences, 14% of which are singletons. The sequences come from PBMCs from blood, collected 14 to 15 days before vaccination. The origin of the receptors is a man in his fifties who received an inactivated influenza vaccine. Each CDR3 is given with its conserved first and last residue. D genes are given only for firm matches. Rows may omit the clone size; those that give it use once, few, many or a size class.

j_call v_call d_call clone_size cdr3_nt cdr3_aa
TRBJ2-2 TRBV20-1 NA few TGCAGTGCTAAAGGATCGGCTCTCCCCAAGAACACCGGGGAGCTGTTTTTT CSAKGSALPKNTGELFF
TRBJ2-3 TRBV5-1 TRBD1 few TGCGCCAGCAACCCGGGACAGAGCACAGATACGCAGTATTTT CASNPGQSTDTQYF
TRBJ1-2 TRBV4-3 NA few TGCGCCAGCAGTCAAGTTTGGGGGAATAACTATGGCTACACCTTC CASSQVWGNNYGYTF
TRBJ2-7 TRBV7-9 TRBD2 few TGTGCCAGCAGCTTATTCCCCAACGGGGGGGCGCGGTACGAGCAGTACTTC CASSLFPNGGARYEQYF
TRBJ2-7 TRBV6-5 NA few TGTGCCAGCGTTATCAGTCCACAACCCTACGAGCAGTACTTC CASVISPQPYEQYF
TRBJ2-3 TRBV4-3 NA NA TGCGACAGCAGCCAAGTGGGCAGGGGCTATTCGACGCCAGATACGCAGTATTTT CDSSQVGRGYSTPDTQYF
TRBJ1-1 TRBV9 NA many TGTGCCAGCAGCGCGGGGGGGAGCACTGAAGCTTTCTTT CASSAGGSTEAFF
TRBJ2-5 TRBV2 NA few TGTGCCAGCAGTGAACTCGTGACAGCGATGTACCAAGAGACCCAGTACTTC CASSELVTAMYQETQYF
TRBJ2-1 TRBV20-1 NA NA TGCAGTGCTGGAAAACTTAACCTCCGGACCTACAATGAGCAGTTCTTC CSAGKLNLRTYNEQFF
TRBJ2-7 TRBV5-1 NA NA TGCGCCAGCAGCTTGGAGTCAAGTGCCTACGAGCAGTACTTC CASSLESSAYEQYF
TRBJ2-7 TRBV6-2/TRBV6-3 TRBD2 few TGTGCCAGCAGCACCATTGGACTAGCGGGAATCTACGAGCAGTACTTC CASSTIGLAGIYEQYF
TRBJ2-7 TRBV6-1 NA NA TGTGCCAGCACTCCGTTTTCTCATGGGGCGAGTGTCGACGAGCAGTACTTC CASTPFSHGASVDEQYF
TRBJ2-5 TRBV5-5 NA NA TGTGCCAGCAGCTTGGTCGGAGGGGTATGGGAGACCCAGTACTTC CASSLVGGVWETQYF
TRBJ2-7 TRBV20-1 NA few TGCAGTGCTCGACCCCATGGTAGCGCTTCCTACGAGCAGTACTTC CSARPHGSASYEQYF
TRBJ2-3 TRBV20-1 TRBD2 NA TGCAGTGCTACCCGACTAGCGGGTAACACAGATACGCAGTATTTT CSATRLAGNTDTQYF
TRBJ1-1 TRBV29-1 NA few TGCAGCGTTGTTATCCAGGTGAACACTGAAGCTTTCTTT CSVVIQVNTEAFF
TRBJ2-1 TRBV2 TRBD2 NA TGTGCCAGCAGTGTTATAGCGGGAGCAGACTACAATGAGCAGTTCTTC CASSVIAGADYNEQFF
TRBJ1-5 TRBV5-1 TRBD1 NA TGCGCCAACGGACAGGGGGACACTTCGAGCAATCAGCCCCAGCATTTT CANGQGDTSSNQPQHF
TRBJ2-3 TRBV11-2 NA few TGTGCCAGCAGCTTAGGTCAGGCCCGCACAGATACGCAGTATTTT CASSLGQARTDTQYF
TRBJ2-1 TRBV28 TRBD2 NA TGTGCCAGCAGTTCGACTAGCGGGATGTACAATGAGCAGTTCTTC CASSSTSGMYNEQFF
TRBJ1-1 TRBV27 NA NA TGTGCCAGCAGTTTCTCGGCTATGAACACTGAAGCTTTCTTT CASSFSAMNTEAFF
TRBJ2-6 TRBV20-1 NA few TGCAGTGCTATCGGTAGTCATGGGGCCAACGTCCTGACTTTC CSAIGSHGANVLTF
TRBJ2-3 TRBV15 TRBD2 few TGTGCCACCAGCAGAGGACTAGCAGTAACAGATACGCAGTATTTT CATSRGLAVTDTQYF